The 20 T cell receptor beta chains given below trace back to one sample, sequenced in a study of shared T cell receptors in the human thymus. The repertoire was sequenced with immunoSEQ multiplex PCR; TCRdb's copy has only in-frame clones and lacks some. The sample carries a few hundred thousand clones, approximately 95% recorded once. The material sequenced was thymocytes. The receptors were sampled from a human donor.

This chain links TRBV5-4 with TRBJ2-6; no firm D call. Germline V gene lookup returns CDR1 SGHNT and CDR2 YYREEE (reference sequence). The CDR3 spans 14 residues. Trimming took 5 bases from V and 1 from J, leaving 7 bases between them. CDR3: CASSHGSGANVLTF. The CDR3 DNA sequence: TGTGCCAGCAGTCACGGTTCTGGGGCCAACGTCCTGACTTTC.

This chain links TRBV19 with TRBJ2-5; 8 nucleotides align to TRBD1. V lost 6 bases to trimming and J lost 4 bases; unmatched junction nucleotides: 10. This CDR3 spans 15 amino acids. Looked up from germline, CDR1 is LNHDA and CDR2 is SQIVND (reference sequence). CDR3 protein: CASSPQGAVGETQYF. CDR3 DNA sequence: TGTGCCAGTAGCCCGCAGGGGGCTGTAGGAGAGACCCAGTACTTC.

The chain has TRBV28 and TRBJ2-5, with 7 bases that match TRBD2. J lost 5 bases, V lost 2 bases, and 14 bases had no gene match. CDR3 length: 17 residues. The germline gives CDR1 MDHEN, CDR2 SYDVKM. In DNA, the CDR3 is TGTGCCAGCAGTTTAGTAGGTAACTGGAGCGGGAAGGAGACCCAGTACTTC. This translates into CASSLVGNWSGKETQYF.

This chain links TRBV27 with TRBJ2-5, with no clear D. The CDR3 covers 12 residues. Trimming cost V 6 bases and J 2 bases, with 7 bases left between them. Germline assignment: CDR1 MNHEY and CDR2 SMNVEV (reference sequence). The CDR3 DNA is TGTGCCAGCAGGGCAGTGCAAGAGACCCAGTACTTC. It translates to CASRAVQETQYF.

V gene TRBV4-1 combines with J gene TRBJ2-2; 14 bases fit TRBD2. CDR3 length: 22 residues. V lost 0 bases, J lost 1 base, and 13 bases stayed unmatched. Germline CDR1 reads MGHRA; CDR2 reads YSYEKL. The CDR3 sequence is CASSQEGRRTSGRPWNTGELFF. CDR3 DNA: TGCGCCAGCAGCCAAGAGGGGAGGCGGACTAGCGGGAGGCCATGGAACACCGGGGAGCTGTTTTTT.

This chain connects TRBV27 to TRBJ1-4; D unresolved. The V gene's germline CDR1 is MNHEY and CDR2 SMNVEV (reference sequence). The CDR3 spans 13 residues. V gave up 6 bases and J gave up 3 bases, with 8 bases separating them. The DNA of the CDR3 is TGTGCCAGCAGAGGCGGGTCTAATGAAAAACTGTTTTTT. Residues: CASRGGSNEKLFF.

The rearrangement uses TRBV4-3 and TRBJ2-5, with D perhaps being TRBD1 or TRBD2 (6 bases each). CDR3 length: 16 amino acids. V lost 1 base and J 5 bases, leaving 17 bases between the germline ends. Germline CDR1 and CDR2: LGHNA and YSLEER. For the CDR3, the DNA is TGCGCCAGCAGCCAAGTCATATGGGGGGCGTGGGAGACCCAGTACTTC. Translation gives CASSQVIWGAWETQYF.

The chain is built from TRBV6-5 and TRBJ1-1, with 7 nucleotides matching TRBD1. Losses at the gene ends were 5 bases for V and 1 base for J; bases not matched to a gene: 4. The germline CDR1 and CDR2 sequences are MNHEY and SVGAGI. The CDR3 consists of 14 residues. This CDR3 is CASSATGTNTEAFF. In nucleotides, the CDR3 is TGTGCCAGCAGTGCGACAGGGACGAACACTGAAGCTTTCTTT.

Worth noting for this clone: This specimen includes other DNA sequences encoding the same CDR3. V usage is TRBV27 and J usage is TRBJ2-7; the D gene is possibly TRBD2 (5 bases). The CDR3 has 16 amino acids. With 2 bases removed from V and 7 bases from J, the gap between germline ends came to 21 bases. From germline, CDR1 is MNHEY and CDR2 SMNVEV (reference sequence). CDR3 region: CASSLPGRGGSEEQYF. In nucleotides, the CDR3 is TGTGCCAGCAGTTTACCGGGTCGCGGCGGGTCGGAAGAGCAGTACTTC.

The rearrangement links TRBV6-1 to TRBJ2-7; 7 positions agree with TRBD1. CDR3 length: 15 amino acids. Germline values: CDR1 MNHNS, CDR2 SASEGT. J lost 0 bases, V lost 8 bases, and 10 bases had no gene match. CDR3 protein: CASEARQGNSYEQYF. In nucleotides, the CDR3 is TGTGCCAGCGAAGCCAGACAGGGTAACTCCTACGAGCAGTACTTC.

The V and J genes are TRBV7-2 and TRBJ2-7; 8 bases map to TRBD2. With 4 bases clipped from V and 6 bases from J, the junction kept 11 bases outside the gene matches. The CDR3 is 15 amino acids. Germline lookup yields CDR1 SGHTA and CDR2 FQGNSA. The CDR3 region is CASSSPREGRAEQYF. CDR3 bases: TGTGCCAGCAGCTCCCCCCGGGAGGGTAGGGCCGAGCAGTACTTC.

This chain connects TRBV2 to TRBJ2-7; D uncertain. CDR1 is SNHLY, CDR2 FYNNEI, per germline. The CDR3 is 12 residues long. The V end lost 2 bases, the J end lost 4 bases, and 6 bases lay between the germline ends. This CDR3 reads CASSELLYEQYF. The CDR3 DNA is TGTGCCAGCAGTGAACTGTTATACGAGCAGTACTTC.

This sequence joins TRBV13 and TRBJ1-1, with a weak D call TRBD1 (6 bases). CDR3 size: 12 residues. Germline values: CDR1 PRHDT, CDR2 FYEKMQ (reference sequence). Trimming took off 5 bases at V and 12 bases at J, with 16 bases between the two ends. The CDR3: CASSLTGQGPFF. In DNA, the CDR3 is TGTGCCAGCAGCCTTACTGGCCAGGGGCCTTTCTTT.

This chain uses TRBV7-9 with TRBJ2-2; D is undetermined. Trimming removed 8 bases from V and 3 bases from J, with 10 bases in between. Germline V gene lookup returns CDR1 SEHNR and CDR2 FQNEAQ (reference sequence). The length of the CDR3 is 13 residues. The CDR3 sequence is CASSQWDTGELFF. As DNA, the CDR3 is TGTGCCAGCTCCCAGTGGGACACCGGGGAGCTGTTTTTT.

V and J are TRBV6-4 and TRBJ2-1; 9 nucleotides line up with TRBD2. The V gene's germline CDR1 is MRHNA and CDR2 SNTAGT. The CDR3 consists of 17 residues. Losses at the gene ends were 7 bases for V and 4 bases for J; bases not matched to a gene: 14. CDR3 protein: CASTKGAGGPSYNEQFF. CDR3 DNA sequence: TGTGCCAGCACCAAGGGTGCGGGAGGGCCCTCGTACAATGAGCAGTTCTTC.

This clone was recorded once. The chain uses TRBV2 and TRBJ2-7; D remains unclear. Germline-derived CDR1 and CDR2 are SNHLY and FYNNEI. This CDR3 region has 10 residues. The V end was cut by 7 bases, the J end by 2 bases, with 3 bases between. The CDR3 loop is CASTAYEQYF. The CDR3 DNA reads TGTGCCAGCACTGCCTACGAGCAGTACTTC.

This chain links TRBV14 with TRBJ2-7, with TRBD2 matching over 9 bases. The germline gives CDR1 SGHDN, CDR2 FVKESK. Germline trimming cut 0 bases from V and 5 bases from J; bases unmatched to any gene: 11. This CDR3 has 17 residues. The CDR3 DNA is TGTGCCAGCAGCCAAGACAGGACTAGCGTCCAGAGAAACGAGCAGTACTTC. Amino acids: CASSQDRTSVQRNEQYF.

CDR3 nucleotides: TGTGCCAGTAGTATGTCGGACAGGGGAGACTCCTACGAGCAGTACTTC. As protein: CASSMSDRGDSYEQYF. The chain couples TRBV19 to TRBJ2-7; 9 bases map to TRBD1. J lost 0 bases, V lost 3 bases, and 6 bases had no gene match. Germline CDR1 and CDR2: LNHDA and SQIVND (reference sequence). CDR3 length equals 16 residues. Based on the CDR3 plus reference TRBV19 and TRBJ2-7, the full variable domain is DGGITQSPKYLFRKEGQNVTLSCEQNLNHDAMYWYRQDPGQGLRLIYYSQIVNDFQKGDIAEGYSVSREKKESFPLTVTSAQKNPTAFYLCASSMSDRGDSYEQYFGPGTRLTVT.

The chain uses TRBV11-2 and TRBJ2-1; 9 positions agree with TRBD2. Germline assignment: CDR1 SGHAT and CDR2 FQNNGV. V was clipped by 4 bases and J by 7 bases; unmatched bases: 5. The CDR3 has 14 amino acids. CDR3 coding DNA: TGTGCCAGCAGCTCTAGCGGGAAGGGGAATGAGCAGTTCTTC. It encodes CASSSSGKGNEQFF.

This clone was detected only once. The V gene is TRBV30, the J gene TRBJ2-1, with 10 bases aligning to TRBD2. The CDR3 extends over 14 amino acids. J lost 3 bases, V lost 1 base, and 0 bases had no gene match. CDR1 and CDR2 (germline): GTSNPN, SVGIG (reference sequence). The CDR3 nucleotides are TGTGCCTGGAGTGCTAGCGGGAGCTACAATGAGCAGTTCTTC. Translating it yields CAWSASGSYNEQFF.